These 17 T cell receptor beta chains were sequenced from one sample in a study of cytomegalovirus exposure and HLA in healthy donors. Assay: immunoSEQ multiplex PCR; the TCRdb copy retains only in-frame clones and omits some. Of 90,000 or so clones listed, roughly 85% are singletons. Material: PBMCs. The receptors shown here come from a man younger than 35 in good health and CMV-seropositive.

The chain is built from TRBV4-1 and TRBJ2-3; D gene ambiguous. This CDR3 comprises 15 residues. Germline values: CDR1 MGHRA, CDR2 YSYEKL. Trimming cost V 4 bases and J 0 bases, with 11 bases left between them. The CDR3 sequence is CASSLGGLSTDTQYF. As DNA, the CDR3 is TGCGCCAGCAGCCTTGGCGGTCTAAGCACAGATACGCAGTATTTT.

The DNA for the CDR3 is TGTGCCAGCAGCCAAACCAACGAGCGGGAGAACACAGATACGCAGTATTTT. This translates into CASSQTNERENTDTQYF. This chain connects TRBV14 to TRBJ2-3, with 8 bases aligning to TRBD2. This CDR3 contains 17 residues. Looked up from germline, CDR1 is SGHDN and CDR2 is FVKESK. V shed 2 bases, J shed 2 bases, and the junction held 9 bases outside the gene matches.

This chain connects TRBV5-1 to TRBJ2-1, with 7 positions matching TRBD2. J lost 12 bases, V lost 4 bases, and 7 bases had no gene match. The CDR3 contains 12 residues. Germline CDR1 SGHRS, CDR2 YFSETQ. The CDR3 reads CASSNSPGGQFF. The DNA for the CDR3 is TGCGCCAGCAGCAACAGTCCGGGAGGGCAGTTCTTC.

This chain uses TRBV27 with TRBJ2-7, with a possible D match to TRBD1 (5 bases). V lost 3 bases to trimming and J lost 1 base, with 10 bases between them. This CDR3 is 14 amino acids long. The germline V gene encodes CDR1 MNHEY and CDR2 SMNVEV (reference sequence). CDR3 region: CASSFAGPSYEQYF. CDR3 sequence (DNA): TGTGCCAGCAGTTTCGCAGGGCCTTCCTACGAGCAGTACTTC.

The chain links TRBV19 to TRBJ2-1, with 10 bases aligning to TRBD1. The CDR3 sequence is 14 residues long. Germline CDR1 and CDR2: LNHDA and SQIVND (reference sequence). J gave up 8 bases and V 5 bases, and 6 bases lay outside the gene matches. The CDR3 nucleotides are TGTGCCAGTAGTCAGGGACAGGGGTCGTATGAGCAGTTCTTC. This translates into CASSQGQGSYEQFF.

The chain links TRBV5-1 to TRBJ2-5, with 10 nucleotides matching TRBD1. The length of the CDR3 is 14 residues. V shed 2 bases, J shed 3 bases, and the junction held 1 base outside the gene matches. Germline values: CDR1 SGHRS, CDR2 YFSETQ. CDR3 sequence (DNA): TGCGCCAGCAGCTTAGGGACAGGGGAAGAGACCCAGTACTTC. It yields the protein CASSLGTGEETQYF.

V gene TRBV29-1 combines with J gene TRBJ2-7, with D perhaps matching TRBD2 (5 bases). The CDR3 is 12 residues long. Trimming stripped 5 bases from V and 0 bases from J, with 8 bases between. Germline V gives CDR1 SQVTM, CDR2 ANQGSEA. The CDR3 here is CSVQDSSYEQYF. The CDR3 DNA follows: TGCAGCGTTCAGGACTCCTCCTACGAGCAGTACTTC.

This rearrangement joins TRBV6-4 to TRBJ1-5; 7 bases are a match to TRBD1. J gave up 4 bases and V 0 bases, and 9 bases lay outside the gene matches. The CDR3 runs to 17 residues. CDR1 is MRHNA and CDR2 is SNTAGT in the germline V gene. Here the CDR3 reads CASSDSRPPGGNQPQHF. The CDR3 nucleotides read TGTGCCAGCAGTGACTCCAGGCCCCCAGGGGGGAATCAGCCCCAGCATTTT.

The chain joins TRBV4-2 to TRBJ2-1; 8 bases are a match to TRBD1. CDR1 is LGHNA, CDR2 YNFKEQ, per germline. CDR3 length equals 17 residues. V shed 1 base, J shed 6 bases, and the junction held 11 bases outside the gene matches. CDR3 amino acids: CASSQGRGLQEGNEQFF. CDR3 sequence (DNA): TGTGCCAGCAGCCAAGGCAGGGGGCTTCAAGAGGGCAATGAGCAGTTCTTC.

The genes are TRBV11-2 and TRBJ2-7; TRBD1 agrees at 7 bases. Germline CDR1 is SGHAT and CDR2 is FQNNGV. The length of the CDR3 is 18 residues. Trimming cost V 0 bases and J 3 bases; bases outside gene matches: 14. CDR3 protein: CASSLDLPSGTAVYEQYF. CDR3 DNA sequence: TGTGCCAGCAGCTTAGATCTCCCATCGGGGACAGCCGTCTACGAGCAGTACTTC.

This rearrangement joins TRBV5-1 to TRBJ2-1, with TRBD2 as a possible D gene (5 bases). Trimming cost V 4 bases and J 5 bases, with 10 bases left between them. The CDR3 runs to 13 residues. Germline V lookup: CDR1 SGHRS, CDR2 YFSETQ. The CDR3 region has the DNA TGCGCCAGCAGCCCGAGCGGCAACAATGAGCAGTTCTTC. It translates to CASSPSGNNEQFF.

This sequence joins TRBV6-6 and TRBJ2-1; maybe TRBD2 (5 bases). Germline assignment: CDR1 MNHNY and CDR2 SVGAGI (reference sequence). The CDR3 sequence is 11 residues long. The germline V and J ends were trimmed by 5 bases and 15 bases, with 14 bases remaining between them. CDR3 coding DNA: TGTGCCAGCAGTACGAGACGGACTTGGTTCTTC. Translated: CASSTRRTWFF.

The chain combines TRBV9 with TRBJ2-1; the match to TRBD2 covers 11 bases. The CDR3 sequence is 15 residues long. Germline V gene lookup returns CDR1 SGDLS and CDR2 YYNGEE. The junction had 4 bases not matched to a gene; V was cut back by 3 bases and J by 5 bases. Written as DNA, the CDR3 is TGTGCCAGCAGCGATAGCGGGAGGGCCAACAATGAGCAGTTCTTC. Its translation is CASSDSGRANNEQFF.

The chain combines TRBV4-1 with TRBJ1-5; TRBD1 matches at 7 bases. CDR3 length equals 14 residues. Germline CDR1 and CDR2: MGHRA and YSYEKL. V shed 3 bases and J 4 bases; nucleotides not matched to a gene: 3. CDR3 in amino acids: CASSQGQTNQPQHF. The CDR3 DNA sequence: TGCGCCAGCAGCCAGGGACAGACTAATCAGCCCCAGCATTTT.

Worth noting for this clone: Other DNA sequences in the sample encode the same CDR3. This sequence joins TRBV6-5 and TRBJ1-2, with D perhaps matching TRBD1 (6 bases). Germline V CDR1 and CDR2: MNHEY, SVGAGI. With 6 bases removed from V and 2 bases from J, the gap between germline ends came to 10 bases. This CDR3 is built from 13 residues. CDR3 DNA sequence: TGTGCCAGCAGCCACGGACAGAACTATGGCTACACCTTC. Translation: CASSHGQNYGYTF.

This clone was seen once. The chain couples TRBV28 to TRBJ2-1, with TRBD2 matching 9 bases. Unmatched junction bases numbered 8, after V lost 5 bases and J lost 9 bases. There are 14 residues in the CDR3. Germline V gene data show CDR1 as MDHEN and CDR2 as SYDVKM. DNA of the CDR3: TGTGCCAGCAGTGTTGGACTAGCGATCAGTGAGCAGTTCTTC. The encoded protein is CASSVGLAISEQFF.

The CDR3 spells CASSLAHTDTQYF. CDR3 DNA sequence: TGTGCCAGCAGCTTAGCCCACACAGATACGCAGTATTTT. V and J are TRBV11-3 and TRBJ2-3; D ambiguous. CDR3 length equals 13 residues. The ends were cut back, 1 base at V and 2 bases at J, with 4 bases in the middle. Germline loops: CDR1 SGHNT, CDR2 YENEEA.